Shown below are 21 T cell receptor beta chains from a single sample sequenced in a study of shared clonotypes between healthy human individuals. Only in-frame clones appear in the TCRdb table, and some are missing; sequencing was by immunoSEQ multiplex PCR. The sample lists 2,100,000 or so clones, more than 90% occurring once. What was sequenced was naive CD4+ T cells sorted from blood. Specified subset: CD45RA+ positively selected. The receptors were sampled from a young man in good health.

The J gene is TRBJ2-7, the V gene TRBV11-2; TRBD2 might be the D (6 bases). The CDR3 sequence is 16 residues long. CDR1 is SGHAT and CDR2 is FQNNGV in the germline V gene. Trimming took 3 bases from V and 3 from J, leaving 18 bases between them. The CDR3, as DNA: TGTGCCAGCAGCTTGTATCGCGCGGGGACCGTCTACGAGCAGTACTTC. The encoded protein is CASSLYRAGTVYEQYF.

This chain joins TRBV28 and TRBJ1-1; D remains ambiguous. V lost 10 bases and J lost 2, with 14 bases in between. Germline CDR1 and CDR2: MDHEN and SYDVKM. CDR3 length: 13 residues. CDR3 amino acids: CATDRQSNTEAFF. The CDR3 DNA reads TGTGCCACCGATCGGCAGTCCAACACTGAAGCTTTCTTT.

The rearrangement joins TRBV6-1 to TRBJ2-5; D is possibly TRBD2 (6 bases). CDR1 and CDR2 (germline): MNHNS, SASEGT. The CDR3 is 15 residues long. V was pared by 7 bases and J by 5 bases, with 20 bases between. The CDR3 DNA is TGTGCCAGCACCCCATGGCAGGGCGGAGGGGAGACCCAGTACTTC. Its translation is CASTPWQGGGETQYF.

The rearrangement joins TRBV5-1 to TRBJ2-1; D may match TRBD1 or TRBD2 (5 bases each). Trimming pared 4 bases from V and 3 bases from J, leaving 14 bases between. Germline V gene data show CDR1 as SGHRS and CDR2 as YFSETQ. The length of the CDR3 is 15 residues. The CDR3 reads CASSIVGEFYNEQFF. CDR3 DNA: TGCGCCAGCAGCATCGTGGGGGAGTTCTACAATGAGCAGTTCTTC.

The chain employs TRBV5-1 and TRBJ1-1; D gene ambiguous. CDR3 length: 14 residues. Germline V lookup: CDR1 SGHRS, CDR2 YFSETQ. V lost 0 bases and J 1 base, leaving 7 bases between the germline ends. Here the CDR3 DNA reads TGCGCCAGCAGCTTGGTCAGGTCGAACACTGAAGCTTTCTTT. Translating it yields CASSLVRSNTEAFF.

Concerning this clone: The same CDR3 can be traced to other DNA sequences in this sample. CDR3 in amino acids: CASSLGATNEKLFF. In DNA form, the CDR3 reads TGCGCCAGCAGCTTAGGGGCAACTAATGAAAAACTGTTTTTT. The V and J genes are TRBV5-1 and TRBJ1-4; possible D gene TRBD1, 5 bases. The CDR3 spans 14 residues. V was pared by 2 bases and J by 0 bases, with 5 bases between. Germline CDR1 SGHRS, CDR2 YFSETQ.

Points on this clone: The sample has other DNA sequences that encode this CDR3 too. The chain joins TRBV5-1 to TRBJ2-5; 7 nucleotides match TRBD1. J gave up 5 bases and V 0 bases, and 7 bases lay outside the gene matches. The CDR3 consists of 15 residues. Germline assignment: CDR1 SGHRS and CDR2 YFSETQ. The CDR3 reads CASSLETGSRETQYF. In DNA, the CDR3 is TGCGCCAGCAGCTTGGAGACAGGGTCCAGGGAGACCCAGTACTTC.

Concerning this clone: The same CDR3 arises from other DNA sequences in this sample as well. The chain combines TRBV5-1 with TRBJ1-4; D is unclear. V was shortened by 2 bases and J by 3 bases, with 8 bases between the two germline ends. CDR1 is SGHRS and CDR2 is YFSETQ in the germline V gene. The CDR3 is 14 residues long. The CDR3 DNA sequence: TGCGCCAGCAGCTTCGGTGGACCTAATGAAAAACTGTTTTTT. This sequence encodes CASSFGGPNEKLFF.

The chain recombines TRBV18 with TRBJ1-4, with a possible D match to TRBD1 (5 bases). Trimming took off 2 bases at V and 8 bases at J, with 12 bases between the two ends. The CDR3 is 14 residues long. Looked up from germline, CDR1 is KGHSH and CDR2 is LQKENI. The CDR3 DNA reads as TGTGCCAGCTCACCATTCCAGGGAGGCGAAAAACTGTTTTTT. Translation: CASSPFQGGEKLFF.

A note on this clone: Other DNA sequences from this sample encode an identical CDR3 as well. The rearrangement uses TRBV5-1 and TRBJ2-6; D possibly corresponds to TRBD2 (5 bases). Germline CDR1 is SGHRS and CDR2 is YFSETQ. Deletions cut 4 bases from V and 2 bases from J, with 10 bases between. This CDR3 contains 15 residues. The CDR3 loop is CASSPTGTGANVLTF. The CDR3, as DNA: TGCGCCAGCAGCCCGACGGGGACTGGGGCCAACGTCCTGACTTTC.

The chain recombines TRBV28 with TRBJ1-5, with a tentative D call TRBD1 (5 bases). CDR3 size: 14 residues. CDR1 and CDR2 from the germline V gene are MDHEN and SYDVKM. Trimming removed 7 bases at V and 1 base at J, with 11 bases between. In DNA, the CDR3 is TGTGCCAGCATCTTGGGGGGGAGCAATCAGCCCCAGCATTTT. It yields the protein CASILGGSNQPQHF.

The chain is built from TRBV7-9 and TRBJ2-2, with D uncertain. The ends were cut back, 10 bases at V and 2 bases at J, with 11 bases in the middle. CDR1 is SEHNR, CDR2 FQNEAQ, per germline (reference sequence). The CDR3 runs to 13 residues. The CDR3 nucleotides read TGTGCCACACAAACAGATAACACCGGGGAGCTGTTTTTT. Its protein is CATQTDNTGELFF.

The rearrangement links TRBV5-1 to TRBJ2-7; 9 bases fit TRBD1. CDR3 size: 14 residues. The trim removed 5 bases at V and 1 base at J, leaving 4 bases unmatched. The germline V gene encodes CDR1 SGHRS and CDR2 YFSETQ. The CDR3 region is CASRAQGASYEQYF. The DNA of the CDR3 is TGCGCCAGCAGGGCACAGGGGGCTTCCTACGAGCAGTACTTC.

With regard to this clone: The identical CDR3 is also encoded by other nucleotide sequences in the sample. V gene TRBV7-9 combines with J gene TRBJ2-2; 8 positions match TRBD2. CDR1 and CDR2 from the germline V gene are SEHNR and FQNEAQ (reference sequence). The CDR3 loop spans 13 amino acids. J gave up 7 bases and V 2 bases, and 0 bases lay outside the gene matches. The CDR3 DNA sequence: TGTGCCAGCAGCTTACGGGAGGGCGGGGAGCTGTTTTTT. Protein sequence: CASSLREGGELFF.

The chain recombines TRBV2 with TRBJ1-1; TRBD1 agrees at 12 bases. The CDR3 is 15 amino acids. Germline V gives CDR1 SNHLY, CDR2 FYNNEI. Germline trimming cut 7 bases from V and 1 base from J; bases unmatched to any gene: 4. In DNA form, the CDR3 reads TGTGCCAGCACGGGACAGGGGGCCGCGAACACTGAAGCTTTCTTT. It translates to CASTGQGAANTEAFF.

The rearrangement uses TRBV5-4 and TRBJ1-5, with D unclear. V lost 3 bases, J lost 4 bases, and 11 bases lay in between. The germline V gene has CDR1 SGHNT and CDR2 YYREEE (reference sequence). The CDR3 loop spans 14 amino acids. CDR3 region: CASSSWQTNQPQHF. The CDR3 DNA is TGTGCCAGCAGCTCGTGGCAGACTAATCAGCCCCAGCATTTT. Variable domain in full (rest from reference TRBV5-4 and TRBJ1-5): ETGVTQSPTHLIKTRGQQVTLRCSSQSGHNTVSWYQQALGQGPQFIFQYYREEENGRGNFPPRFSGLQFPNYSSELNVNALELDDSALYLCASSSWQTNQPQHFGDGTRLSIL.

The chain carries TRBV16 and TRBJ1-2; D is perhaps TRBD1 (6 bases). Trimming stripped 8 bases from V and 2 bases from J, with 30 bases between. This CDR3 contains 19 residues. CDR1 KGHSY and CDR2 FQNENV come from the germline V gene. The CDR3: CASENLGGPGVLMNYGYTF. CDR3 nucleotides: TGTGCCAGCGAAAATCTTGGGGGGCCCGGTGTCTTAATGAACTATGGCTACACCTTC.

The rearrangement uses TRBV7-2 and TRBJ1-4; tentatively, D is TRBD1 (5 bases). Per germline, CDR1 SGHTA and CDR2 FQGNSA. CDR3 size: 14 residues. With 6 bases removed from V and 10 bases from J, the gap between germline ends came to 18 bases. The CDR3 nucleotides read TGTGCCAGCAGTTCGGGACCGACTACGGCAAAACTGTTTTTT. Its protein product is CASSSGPTTAKLFF.

Only one count was recorded for this clone. The chain is built from TRBV27 and TRBJ2-5, with 8 bases that match TRBD2. CDR1 and CDR2 (germline): MNHEY, SMNVEV (reference sequence). CDR3 length: 16 amino acids. Germline trimming cut 8 bases from V and 4 bases from J; bases unmatched to any gene: 15. The CDR3 spells CASGDWDGGAGETQYF. CDR3 bases: TGTGCCAGCGGAGACTGGGACGGGGGGGCAGGAGAGACCCAGTACTTC.

This clone came up once. J is TRBJ2-4 and V is TRBV5-5; D remains ambiguous. Germline assignment: CDR1 SGHKS and CDR2 YYEKEE (reference sequence). Trimming shortened V by 4 bases and J by 2 bases, and 10 bases separated the two germline ends. The CDR3 is 14 amino acids. The CDR3 DNA reads TGTGCCAGCAGCCGTCCTGGCACCAAAAACATTCAGTACTTC. This translates into CASSRPGTKNIQYF.

The chain recombines TRBV2 with TRBJ1-6; the D gene is possibly TRBD1 (5 bases). Per germline, CDR1 SNHLY and CDR2 FYNNEI. V lost 2 bases to trimming and J lost 6 bases, with 11 bases between them. The length of the CDR3 is 15 residues. The CDR3 region is CASSEWGQGNSPLHF. The CDR3 DNA is TGTGCCAGCAGTGAATGGGGTCAGGGTAATTCACCCCTCCACTTT.